Shown below are 5 T cell receptor beta chains from a single sample sequenced in a study of T cells after yellow fever vaccination. TCRdb reprocessed the 5' RACE reads via MiXCR and lists one record per CDR3 protein. In the table there are under 550,000 distinct CDR3 sequences, 20% to 25% of which are singletons. Sample: PBMCs, taken roughly 20 days after the first yellow fever vaccination. Every receptor here comes from a young man who received the YFV17D yellow fever vaccine.

This clonotype was seen a few times. The genes are TRBV6-2 or TRBV6-3 and TRBJ1-1, with a weak D call TRBD1 (5 bases). Germline V CDR1 and CDR2: MNHEY, SVGEGT. The CDR3 is 14 amino acids. Trimming shortened V by 2 bases and J by 9 bases, and 16 bases separated the two germline ends. CDR3 in DNA: TGTGCCAGCAGTTACGGCCAGGGATCCATACAAGCTTTCTTT. Translated: CASSYGQGSIQAFF.

This clonotype was found a few times. CDR3 nucleotide sequence: TGCGCCAGCAGCCAAGATCATCGTTCGGGAAGGCAGGTCGGCTACACCTTC. Amino acids: CASSQDHRSGRQVGYTF. The rearrangement links TRBV4-3 to TRBJ1-2; D is unresolved. Germline CDR1 is LGHNA and CDR2 is YSLEER. Trimming stripped 0 bases from V and 8 bases from J, with 22 bases between. The CDR3 length is 17 residues.

This clonotype came up a few times. The CDR3 sequence is CASSEFRGTGDTQYF. Here the CDR3 DNA reads TGTGCCAGCAGTGAATTTCGGGGGACGGGAGATACGCAGTATTTT. The chain links TRBV6-1 to TRBJ2-3, with D maybe TRBD2 (6 bases). The V end lost 2 bases, the J end lost 5 bases, and 14 bases lay between the germline ends. The CDR3 totals 15 residues. Germline lookup yields CDR1 MNHNS and CDR2 SASEGT.

The V gene is TRBV2, the J gene TRBJ1-1; 11 positions agree with TRBD1. The length of the CDR3 is 12 residues. The junction had 0 bases not matched to a gene; V was cut back by 8 bases and J by 4 bases. Germline-derived CDR1 and CDR2 are SNHLY and FYNNEI. In DNA form, the CDR3 reads TGTGCCAGCGGGACAGGGGGCACTGAAGCTTTCTTT. Protein sequence: CASGTGGTEAFF.

This clonotype appeared a few times. This sequence joins TRBV4-2 and TRBJ2-1; D tentatively reads TRBD1 or TRBD2 (6 bases each). Trimming removed 0 bases from V and 4 bases from J, with 13 bases in between. CDR1 is LGHNA, CDR2 YNFKEQ, per germline. The CDR3 contains 16 residues. As DNA, the CDR3 is TGTGCCAGCAGCCAAGAGAATGGGGGGCAGTACAATGAGCAGTTCTTC. Protein: CASSQENGGQYNEQFF.